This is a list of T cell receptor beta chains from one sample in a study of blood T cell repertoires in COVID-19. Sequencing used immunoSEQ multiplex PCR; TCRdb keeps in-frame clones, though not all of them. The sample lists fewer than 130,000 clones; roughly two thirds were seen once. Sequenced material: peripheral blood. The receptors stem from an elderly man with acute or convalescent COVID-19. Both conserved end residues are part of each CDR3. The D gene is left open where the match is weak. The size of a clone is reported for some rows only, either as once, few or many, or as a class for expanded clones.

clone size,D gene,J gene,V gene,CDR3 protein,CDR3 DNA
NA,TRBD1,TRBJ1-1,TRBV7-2,CASSLQGDTEAFF,TGTGCCAGCAGCTTACAGGGGGACACTGAAGCTTTCTTT
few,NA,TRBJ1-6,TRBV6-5,CASCRTSLGNSPLHF,TGTGCCAGCTGTAGGACATCCCTTGGCAATTCACCCCTCCACTTT
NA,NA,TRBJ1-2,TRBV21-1,CASSRLQGVNYGYTF,TGTGCCAGCAGCAGACTACAGGGGGTGAACTATGGCTACACCTTC
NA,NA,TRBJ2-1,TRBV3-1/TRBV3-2,CASSHKTFARLLNGGNEQFF,TGTGCCAGCAGCCATAAAACCTTCGCCCGACTTCTCAACGGGGGCAATGAGCAGTTCTTC
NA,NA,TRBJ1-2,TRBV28,CASSFAQAGPLGYTF,TGTGCCAGCAGTTTTGCACAGGCTGGTCCCTTGGGCTACACCTTC
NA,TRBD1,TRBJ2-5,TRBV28,CASSPRGRPQETQYF,TGTGCCAGCAGCCCCAGGGGGCGCCCTCAAGAGACCCAGTACTTC
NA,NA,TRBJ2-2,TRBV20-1,CSASSEVHGELFF,TGCAGTGCTAGTTCGGAGGTTCACGGGGAGCTGTTTTTT
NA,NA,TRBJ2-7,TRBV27,CASKQRADSAGEQYF,TGTGCCAGCAAACAACGGGCCGATTCCGCGGGGGAGCAGTACTTC
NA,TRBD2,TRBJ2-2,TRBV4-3,CASSQGLAGGIVGELFF,TGCGCCAGCAGCCAAGGACTAGCGGGAGGAATTGTCGGGGAGCTGTTTTTT
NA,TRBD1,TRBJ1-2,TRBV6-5,CASIRGQGYGYTF,TGTGCCAGCATTAGGGGACAGGGCTATGGCTACACCTTC
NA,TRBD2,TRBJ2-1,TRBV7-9,CASSPATSGNYNEQFF,TGTGCCAGCAGCCCTGCGACTAGCGGAAACTACAATGAGCAGTTCTTC
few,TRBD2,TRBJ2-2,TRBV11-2,CASSPRLAGSPNTGELFF,TGTGCCAGCAGCCCCCGACTAGCGGGATCCCCGAACACCGGGGAGCTGTTTTTT
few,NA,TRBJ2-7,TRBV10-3,CAIADSSYEQYF,TGTGCCATCGCGGACAGCTCCTACGAGCAGTACTTC
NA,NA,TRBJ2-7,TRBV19,CASSIRLSRVDSYEQYF,TGTGCCAGTAGTATCCGCCTCTCGAGGGTGGACTCCTACGAGCAGTACTTC
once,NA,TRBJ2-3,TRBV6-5,CASSNVLITDTQYF,TGTGCCAGCAGTAACGTGCTAATCACAGATACGCAGTATTTT
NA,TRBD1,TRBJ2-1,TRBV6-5,CASRRDRDYNEQFF,TGTGCCAGCAGGAGGGACAGGGACTACAATGAGCAGTTCTTC
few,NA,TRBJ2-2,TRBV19,CASSGQGTTGELFF,TGTGCCAGTAGTGGCCAGGGAACCACCGGGGAGCTGTTTTTT
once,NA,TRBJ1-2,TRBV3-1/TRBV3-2,CASSQLRGGESGYTF,TGTGCCAGCAGCCAGCTTCGTGGGGGCGAGTCTGGCTACACCTTC
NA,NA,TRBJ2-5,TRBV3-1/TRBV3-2,CASSQRPAQETQYF,TGTGCCAGCAGCCAGCGGCCAGCTCAAGAGACCCAGTACTTC
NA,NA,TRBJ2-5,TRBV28,CASSGKGVQTQYF,TGTGCCAGCAGTGGGAAGGGGGTGCAGACCCAGTACTTC
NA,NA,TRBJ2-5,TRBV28,CASRGQPVETQYF,TGTGCCAGCCGAGGACAGCCCGTCGAGACCCAGTACTTC
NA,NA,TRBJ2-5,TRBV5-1,CASSFRQRKETQYF,TGCGCCAGCAGCTTTAGGCAGCGGAAAGAGACCCAGTACTTC
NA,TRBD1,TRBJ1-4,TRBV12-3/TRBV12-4,CASKRQGNEKLFF,TGTGCCAGCAAGAGACAGGGGAATGAAAAACTGTTTTTT
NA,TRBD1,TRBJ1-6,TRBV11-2,CASSLDGARGRSPLHF,TGTGCCAGCAGCTTAGACGGGGCCAGGGGGCGGTCACCCCTCCACTTT
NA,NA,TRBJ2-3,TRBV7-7,CASSLSGADTQYF,TGTGCTAGCAGCTTAAGTGGAGCAGATACGCAGTATTTT
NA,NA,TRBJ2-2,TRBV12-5,CASGPGLNTGELFF,TGTGCTAGTGGACCGGGACTGAACACCGGGGAGCTGTTTTTT
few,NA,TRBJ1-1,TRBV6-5,CASGGAMNTEAFF,TGTGCCAGCGGGGGGGCCATGAACACTGAAGCTTTCTTT